The 11 T cell receptor beta chains below all came from one sample that was sequenced in a study of tumor-infiltrating lymphocytes in localized non-small cell lung cancer (dated by TCRdb to the early 2020s). The library was prepared using the immunoSEQ multiplex PCR assay. Sourced from immuneACCESS, this table was stored by TCRdb with only in-frame sequences that have V and J called. A share of the clones is absent; for the studies checked, an unresolved V gene accounts for under half, and the remainder has no known explanation. The sample table records more than 20,000 clones; around 78% of these occur just once. The biggest ten clones account for about 6% of the sample. Material: lung tumor tissue. The receptors come from a human donor with non-small cell lung cancer.

A few counts support this clone. This sequence joins TRBV9 and TRBJ1-1; weak D call: TRBD1 (5 bases). This CDR3 spans 11 amino acids. The germline CDR1 and CDR2 sequences are SGDLS and YYNGEE. The germline V and J ends were trimmed by 4 bases and 7 bases, with 8 bases remaining between them. As DNA, the CDR3 is TGTGCCAGCAGCCCGGGACTTGAAGCTTTCTTT. Its translation is CASSPGLEAFF.

This clone was seen only a few times. This rearrangement joins TRBV4-2 to TRBJ2-2; D uncertain. Germline V gives CDR1 LGHNA, CDR2 YNFKEQ. V was clipped by 4 bases and J by 6 bases, with 15 bases between them. CDR3 length: 15 amino acids. CDR3 amino acids: CASSLDGGRPGELFF. CDR3 nucleotides: TGTGCCAGCAGCCTCGATGGCGGCCGTCCCGGGGAGCTGTTTTTT.

This chain links TRBV25-1 with TRBJ2-1; 8 nucleotides agree with TRBD2. CDR3 length: 15 residues. Looked up from germline, CDR1 is MGHDK and CDR2 is SYGVNS. After removal of 5 bases from V and 7 bases from J, the junction contained 10 bases not matched to a gene. The CDR3 nucleotides read TGTGCCAGCAGTACCCGGCCGGGACTAGATAATGAGCAGTTCTTC. Translation gives CASSTRPGLDNEQFF. The full variable domain, with the rest looked up from reference TRBV25-1 and TRBJ2-1, is EADIYQTPRYLVIGTGKKITLECSQTMGHDKMYWYQQDPGMELHLIHYSYGVNSTEKGDLSSESTVSRIRTEHFPLTLESARPSHTSQYLCASSTRPGLDNEQFFGPGTRLTVL.

The DNA of the CDR3 is TGCGCCAGCAGCACCTATAGCGGGGTCACATACAATGAGCAGTTCTTC. The encoded protein is CASSTYSGVTYNEQFF. The gene calls are TRBV5-1 and TRBJ2-1; 8 nucleotides align to TRBD2. Losses at the gene ends were 4 bases for V and 4 bases for J; bases not matched to a gene: 10. The CDR3 sequence is 16 residues long. CDR1 is SGHRS and CDR2 is YFSETQ in the germline V gene.

By frequency in the sample, this clone is medium-sized. This chain uses TRBV7-3 with TRBJ2-1, with TRBD2 matching 8 bases. Per germline, CDR1 SGHTA and CDR2 FQGTGA. The CDR3 sequence is 14 residues long. The V and J ends lost 5 bases and 9 bases, in that order; junction bases with no gene match: 9. As DNA, the CDR3 is TGTGCCAGCAGCCAGCGCGCCGGGGGGGGTGAGCAGTTCTTC. Translated: CASSQRAGGGEQFF.

The rearrangement uses TRBV6-5 and TRBJ2-7; D ambiguous. V was trimmed by 5 bases and J by 2 bases, leaving 13 bases between them. Per the germline V gene, CDR1 is MNHEY and CDR2 is SVGAGI. The CDR3 consists of 14 residues. CDR3 residues: CASSLKSTAYEQYF. The CDR3 DNA reads TGTGCCAGCAGTCTGAAGAGCACAGCCTACGAGCAGTACTTC.

The chain uses TRBV5-6 and TRBJ2-3; D is perhaps TRBD2 (6 bases). Trimming removed 1 base from V and 6 bases from J, with 18 bases in between. The CDR3 covers 16 residues. Germline CDR1 is SGHDT and CDR2 is YYEEEE. CDR3 coding DNA: TGTGCCAGCAGCTTGCTAGGTGGGACTGCCAGCGATACGCAGTATTTT. Protein product: CASSLLGGTASDTQYF.

This clone was seen more than once but under ten times. The gene calls are TRBV5-6 and TRBJ2-2; weak D call: TRBD1 (6 bases). CDR3 length: 16 residues. Per the germline V gene, CDR1 is SGHDT and CDR2 is YYEEEE. Trimming shortened V by 4 bases and J by 3 bases, and 16 bases separated the two germline ends. CDR3 in amino acids: CASSIPGVSDTGELFF. In DNA form, the CDR3 reads TGTGCCAGCAGCATCCCAGGGGTTAGTGACACCGGGGAGCTGTTTTTT.

This sequence joins TRBV6-4 and TRBJ2-3; no clear D gene. V lost 6 bases to trimming and J lost 1 base, with 11 bases between them. This CDR3 has 14 residues. Germline V CDR1 and CDR2: MRHNA, SNTAGT. The CDR3: CASSSTGGTDTQYF. In DNA form, the CDR3 reads TGTGCCAGCAGCTCCACTGGGGGCACAGATACGCAGTATTTT.

The CDR3 region has the DNA TGTGCCAGCAGCCCGCAATCATACAGGGATACCTATGGCTACACCTTC. The encoded protein is CASSPQSYRDTYGYTF. The V call is TRBV7-8, the J call TRBJ1-2, with D perhaps matching TRBD1 (6 bases). Germline CDR1 SGHVS, CDR2 FQNEAQ. Deletions cut 5 bases from V and 4 bases from J, with 20 bases between. The CDR3 extends over 16 amino acids.

The CDR3 DNA reads TGTGCCAGCAGCCCAGGGACTCACACAGATACGCAGTATTTT. Encoded protein: CASSPGTHTDTQYF. The chain has TRBV7-2 and TRBJ2-3, with D maybe TRBD2 (6 bases). The length of the CDR3 is 14 residues. Germline values: CDR1 SGHTA, CDR2 FQGNSA. Trimming took off 5 bases at V and 2 bases at J, with 11 bases between the two ends. The full variable domain, completed using reference TRBV7-2 and TRBJ2-3, is GAGVSQSPSNKVTEKGKDVELRCDPISGHTALYWYRQSLGQGLEFLIYFQGNSAPDKSGLPSDRFSAERTGGSVSTLTIQRTQQEDSAVYLCASSPGTHTDTQYFGPGTRLTVL.